The 22 T cell receptor beta chains below were found in one sample sequenced in a study of molecular identifiers for immune sequencing clone quantification. TCRdb used MiXCR to reprocess the PCR reads, holding one entry per CDR3 protein. Of about 640,000 distinct CDR3 sequences listed, nearly 20% are singletons. Sequences were obtained from naive CD8+ T cells from blood, with Jurkat cell RNA spiked in. The subset was: FACS-sorted CD8+CD4-CCR7+CD45RA+ naive T cells. Receptors were obtained from a human donor in good health. Some libraries in this study had Jurkat cell RNA spiked in.

A note on this clonotype: A much larger clone is a single base away; this may be a read error. The rearrangement uses TRBV12-3 or TRBV12-4 and TRBJ2-2; no definite D call. V was clipped by 3 bases and J by 3 bases, with 11 bases between them. The length of the CDR3 is 15 residues. The CDR3 loop reads CASSFERAHTGELFF. In DNA, the CDR3 is TGTGCCAGCAGTTTTGAAAGGGCGCACACCGGGGAGCTGTTTTTT.

Notes on this clonotype: This sequence may be a read error, since a much larger clone differs from it by one base. The V gene is TRBV20-1, the J gene TRBJ2-7; D is perhaps TRBD2 (6 bases). The CDR3 loop spans 15 amino acids. V gave up 3 bases and J gave up 3 bases, with 18 bases separating them. The germline gives CDR1 DFQATT, CDR2 SNEGSKA (reference sequence). CDR3: CSARAVRGTDYEQYF. Written as DNA, the CDR3 is TGCAGTGCTAGGGCTGTTCGGGGGACCGACTACGAGCAGTACTTC.

This clonotype was detected only a few times. The chain combines TRBV24-1 with TRBJ2-1, with 7 positions matching TRBD1. Germline V gives CDR1 KGHDR, CDR2 SFDVKD. The trim removed 2 bases at V and 5 bases at J, leaving 2 bases unmatched. CDR3 length: 14 amino acids. In nucleotides, the CDR3 is TGTGCCACCAGTGATTCCCAGGGGGACAATGAGCAGTTCTTC. Translating it yields CATSDSQGDNEQFF.

This clonotype came up once. A read error may be the cause here, since a much bigger clone is one base away. The chain combines TRBV28 with TRBJ2-3, with a possible D match to TRBD2 (6 bases). Germline loops: CDR1 MDHEN, CDR2 SYDVKM. With 7 bases removed from V and 0 bases from J, the gap between germline ends came to 14 bases. This CDR3 region has 15 residues. CDR3 region: CASMEGVLSTDTQYF. In DNA form, the CDR3 reads TGTGCCAGCATGGAGGGCGTGCTTAGCACAGATACGCAGTATTTT.

The V and J genes are TRBV7-8 and TRBJ1-5; D is undetermined. This CDR3 contains 15 residues. The germline gives CDR1 SGHVS, CDR2 FQNEAQ. Trimming took off 1 base at V and 3 bases at J, with 10 bases between the two ends. CDR3 nucleotides: TGTGCCAGCAGCTTAGTGGACGGGAACAATCAGCCCCAGCATTTT. It encodes CASSLVDGNNQPQHF.

This clonotype was picked up many times. V usage is TRBV7-9 and J usage is TRBJ2-3, with TRBD2 matching 12 bases. The CDR3 runs 17 residues. Germline CDR1 and CDR2: SEHNR and FQNEAQ (reference sequence). The trim removed 3 bases at V and 4 bases at J, leaving 8 bases unmatched. The CDR3 reads CASSFPLAGGGSDTQYF. The CDR3 DNA sequence: TGTGCCAGCAGCTTCCCTCTAGCGGGGGGGGGATCAGATACGCAGTATTTT. Full variable domain (rest looked up from reference TRBV7-9 and TRBJ2-3): DTGVSQNPRHKITKRGQNVTFRCDPISEHNRLYWYRQTLGQGPEFLTYFQNEAQLEKSRLLSDRFSAERPKGSFSTLEIQRTEQGDSAMYLCASSFPLAGGGSDTQYFGPGTRLTVL.

The sample holds many counts of this clonotype. The chain joins TRBV20-1 to TRBJ2-2, with D unclear. The germline V and J ends were trimmed by 3 bases and 6 bases, with 14 bases remaining between them. The CDR3 extends over 14 amino acids. CDR1 is DFQATT and CDR2 is SNEGSKA in the germline V gene (reference sequence). The CDR3: CSASLSNKAGELFF. The CDR3 bases are TGCAGTGCTAGTTTGTCCAACAAGGCCGGGGAGCTGTTTTTT.

As regards this clonotype: This could be a read error, since a much larger clone is one nucleotide away. V gene TRBV5-3 combines with J gene TRBJ1-6; no firm D call. TRBV5-3 has ORF status, its function being uncertain. CDR3 length: 13 residues. CDR3 in DNA: TGTGACAGCAGCTTGGGAGACTCTTCACCCCTCCACTTT. Amino acids: CDSSLGDSSPLHF.

This sequence joins TRBV9 and TRBJ2-7; 11 positions agree with TRBD1. The CDR3 runs to 15 residues. V was pared by 3 bases and J by 6 bases, with 8 bases of the junction left unmatched. CDR1 SGDLS and CDR2 YYNGEE come from the germline V gene. CDR3 residues: CASSAYSGTGGEQYF. The CDR3 region has the DNA TGTGCCAGCAGCGCCTATTCCGGGACAGGGGGCGAGCAGTACTTC.

This clonotype was detected ten times or more. This chain joins TRBV30 and TRBJ2-5, with D possibly TRBD1 on 6 matching bases. This CDR3 is 15 amino acids long. Germline loops: CDR1 GTSNPN, CDR2 SVGIG (reference sequence). Trimming removed 0 bases from V and 1 base from J, with 12 bases in between. The chain's CDR3 is CAWSVPPDSQETQYF. The CDR3 nucleotides are TGTGCCTGGAGTGTACCCCCGGACAGCCAAGAGACCCAGTACTTC.

This clonotype was seen at least ten times. The rearrangement links TRBV13 to TRBJ1-1; 8 positions match TRBD1. The CDR3 contains 14 residues. Germline CDR1 PRHDT, CDR2 FYEKMQ (reference sequence). V shed 4 bases, J shed 3 bases, and the junction held 4 bases outside the gene matches. The CDR3 bases are TGTGCCAGCAGCTCGGAACAGGGGGACACTGAAGCTTTCTTT. Translation gives CASSSEQGDTEAFF.

The rearrangement uses TRBV6-1 and TRBJ1-3, with no clear D. CDR3 length: 14 amino acids. Germline V gene data show CDR1 as MNHNS and CDR2 as SASEGT. The V end lost 4 bases, the J end lost 0 bases, and 7 bases lay between the germline ends. In nucleotides, the CDR3 is TGTGCCAGCAGTGTGGAGGACTCTGGAAACACCATATATTTT. This codes for CASSVEDSGNTIYF.

The CDR3 loop reads CASSIEVGYYGYTF. CDR3 nucleotide sequence: TGTGCCAGTAGTATAGAGGTAGGGTACTATGGCTACACCTTC. The chain carries TRBV19 and TRBJ1-2; D remains ambiguous. Per the germline V gene, CDR1 is LNHDA and CDR2 is SQIVND (reference sequence). The CDR3 consists of 14 residues. V gave up 0 bases and J gave up 3 bases, with 8 bases separating them. The full variable domain, completed using reference TRBV19 and TRBJ1-2, is DGGITQSPKYLFRKEGQNVTLSCEQNLNHDAMYWYRQDPGQGLRLIYYSQIVNDFQKGDIAEGYSVSREKKESFPLTVTSAQKNPTAFYLCASSIEVGYYGYTFGSGTRLTVV.

Concerning this clonotype itself: The germline gene is not matched at one end of the junction; a read error may be the cause. This chain joins TRBV2 and TRBJ1-4; a weak D match, TRBD1 (6 bases). Looked up from germline, CDR1 is SNHLY and CDR2 is FYNNEI. There are 15 residues in the CDR3. The CDR3 DNA is TGTGCCAGCACCGCTAGGGACACAACTAATGAAAAACTGATTTTT. Translation: CASTARDTTNEKLIF.

The sample holds many counts of this clonotype. This sequence joins TRBV7-2 and TRBJ2-3; D ambiguous. This CDR3 spans 14 amino acids. Per germline, CDR1 SGHTA and CDR2 FQGNSA. Trimming removed 5 bases from V and 2 bases from J, with 11 bases in between. The CDR3 sequence is CASSTTGYTDTQYF. As DNA, the CDR3 is TGTGCCAGCAGCACAACTGGGTACACAGATACGCAGTATTTT.

The rearrangement links TRBV29-1 to TRBJ2-1; D possibly matches TRBD1 or TRBD2 (5 bases each). The CDR3 extends over 14 amino acids. V lost 7 bases and J lost 2, with 15 bases in between. The germline CDR1 and CDR2 sequences are SQVTM and ANQGSEA. The CDR3 nucleotides are TGCAGCGCCTCCATCGAGGGGACCTACAATGAGCAGTTCTTC. It codes for CSASIEGTYNEQFF.

This clonotype was seen repeatedly, ten times or more. This chain connects TRBV27 to TRBJ1-2; the D is unclear. V was pared by 3 bases and J by 4 bases, with 9 bases between. The V gene's germline CDR1 is MNHEY and CDR2 SMNVEV (reference sequence). The CDR3 runs to 13 residues. The CDR3 protein is CASSFGGSYGYTF. The CDR3, as DNA: TGTGCCAGCAGTTTTGGCGGTTCCTATGGCTACACCTTC.

V gene TRBV5-6 combines with J gene TRBJ2-3; 10 nucleotides line up with TRBD1. Losses at the gene ends were 0 bases for V and 2 bases for J; bases not matched to a gene: 6. The CDR3 is 17 residues long. Germline CDR1 reads SGHDT; CDR2 reads YYEEEE. CDR3 amino acids: CASSLGDRGFNTDTQYF. CDR3 coding DNA: TGTGCCAGCAGCTTGGGGGACAGGGGATTTAACACAGATACGCAGTATTTT. Looking up the rest from reference TRBV5-6 and TRBJ2-3 gives the full variable domain: DAGVTQSPTHLIKTRGQQVTLRCSPKSGHDTVSWYQQALGQGPQFIFQYYEEEERQRGNFPDRFSGHQFPNYSSELNVNALLLGDSALYLCASSLGDRGFNTDTQYFGPGTRLTVL.

A word on this clonotype: Being one base from a much bigger clone, this may be a read error. The V call is TRBV19, the J call TRBJ2-2, with TRBD2 as a possible D gene (5 bases). The CDR3 has 12 amino acids. Germline CDR1 LNHDA, CDR2 SQIVND (reference sequence). The CDR3 nucleotides read TGTGCCAGTAGCAGGTACGCCGGGGAGCAGTTTTTT. This gives the protein CASSRYAGEQFF.

This clonotype showed up many times. V is TRBV4-3 and J is TRBJ2-7; D tentatively fits TRBD1 or TRBD2 (6 bases each). The CDR3 consists of 13 residues. Germline CDR1 reads LGHNA; CDR2 reads YSLEER. The V end was cut by 4 bases, the J end by 9 bases, with 16 bases between. Here the CDR3 reads CASSPLEGGGQYF. The CDR3 bases are TGCGCCAGCAGCCCACTCGAGGGGGGTGGGCAGTACTTC.

This clonotype was detected many times. The chain employs TRBV6-5 and TRBJ2-3, with D possibly matching TRBD2 (6 bases). The CDR3 has 14 amino acids. With 7 bases removed from V and 2 bases from J, the gap between germline ends came to 13 bases. The germline CDR1 and CDR2 sequences are MNHEY and SVGAGI. The chain's CDR3 is CASKPSAYTDTQYF. CDR3 nucleotides: TGTGCCAGCAAACCTAGCGCCTACACAGATACGCAGTATTTT.

In the case of this clonotype: This may be a read error: a much more frequent sequence differs by one nucleotide. The gene calls are TRBV4-3 and TRBJ1-1; possibly TRBD1 for D (5 bases). Germline CDR1 LGHNA, CDR2 YSLEER. The CDR3 loop spans 15 amino acids. The CDR3 sequence: CASSQERQQNTGAFF. The CDR3 region has the DNA TGCGCCAGCAGCCAAGAAAGACAGCAGAACACTGGAGCTTTCTTT.